A selection of T cell receptor beta chains follows, all from one sample in a study of post-analysis software for immune sequencing data. TCRdb fed the PCR reads into MiXCR, producing one record per CDR3 protein. The sample yields about 800,000 distinct CDR3 sequences, roughly 27% seen once. Sequenced input: blood. These receptor sequences come from a girl aged 10-17 years with multiple sclerosis. The CDR3 runs from the conserved cysteine through the conserved F or W. Not all rows give a size; the values are once, few, many and, for expanded clones, a class.

v_call,j_call,clone_size,cdr3_aa
TRBV2,TRBJ2-1,few,CASSRPNEQFF
TRBV6-5,TRBJ2-3,.,CVSSFLFGGDTQYF
TRBV20-1,TRBJ1-5,.,CSARDGDRAFQPQHF
TRBV28,TRBJ2-1,few,CASSRQRNEQFF
TRBV4-3,TRBJ1-4,few,CASSLGTGYEKLFF
TRBV20-1,TRBJ2-1,few,CSATRLARDNEQFF
TRBV20-1,TRBJ1-5,many,CSARTTYGTDIISQHF
TRBV3-1,TRBJ2-1,few,CASAPLAGVNEQFF
TRBV25-1,TRBJ2-5,many,CASSSMSLYQETQYF
TRBV29-1,TRBJ1-6,few,CSVGAGGSPLHF
TRBV6-4,TRBJ1-6,few,CASRRTGAPTDSPLHF
TRBV28,TRBJ1-1,.,CASSLEGVNDEAFF
TRBV20-1,TRBJ1-5,few,CSARVSTGNRQPQHF
TRBV5-6,TRBJ2-7,few,CASSRIGQGYEQYF
TRBV7-8,TRBJ1-2,few,CASSRQGFGGYTF
TRBV20-1,TRBJ1-5,few,CSASDTVEGSRHF
TRBV29-1,TRBJ1-2,.,CSVVVRLGIGYTF
TRBV3-1,TRBJ2-5,.,CASSPPGLAGETQYF
TRBV7-9,TRBJ2-1,.,CASKYLPRKNNEQFF
TRBV24-1,TRBJ2-7,.,CATSVGQAYEQYF
TRBV20-1,TRBJ2-3,.,CSAVLASGTDTQYF
TRBV12-3/TRBV12-4,TRBJ2-1,few,CASSTRDLAHEQFF
TRBV5-1,TRBJ2-1,few,CASSLTVREDNEQFF
TRBV15,TRBJ1-3,.,CATSTPTRNTIYF
TRBV7-9,TRBJ2-1,.,CASSHTSVSYNEQFF
TRBV10-3,TRBJ2-1,.,CAISEVADNEQFF
TRBV6-6,TRBJ1-3,few,CASSYGGIGNTIYF
TRBV11-2,TRBJ2-3,.,CASSLSNTQYF
TRBV14,TRBJ2-5,.,CASSQMRGATETQYF
TRBV15,.,.,CATSRSQGAGETQYF
TRBV6-5,TRBJ2-4,few,CASSYSRGGKNIQYF
TRBV29-1,TRBJ2-1,.,CSVEGGPGISYNEQFF
TRBV7-9,TRBJ1-1,.,CASSFPGGYTEAFF
TRBV7-2,TRBJ2-3,few,CASTLLTSTDTQYF
TRBV18,TRBJ1-1,.,CASSPKVNTEAFF
TRBV6-5,TRBJ1-1,.,CASSYSVDVYTEAFF
TRBV5-1,TRBJ1-1,.,CASSFRTKIGTEAFF
TRBV9,TRBJ2-3,many,CASSVFSGAGGTDTQYF
TRBV29-1,TRBJ2-3,few,CSGRQGSTDTQYF
TRBV15,TRBJ2-5,many,CATSRWREETQYF
TRBV7-9,TRBJ1-2,few,CASSSLGGGEVYGYTF
TRBV7-9,TRBJ2-1,few,CASRWQGDNEQFF
TRBV6-2/TRBV6-3,TRBJ2-7,many,CASSYGTGGSYEQYF
TRBV20-1,TRBJ2-1,.,CSASQTSGRGSEQFF
TRBV7-2,TRBJ1-2,.,CASSPSAGNFGYTF
TRBV2,TRBJ2-5,.,CASSFTGNEQYF
TRBV12-3/TRBV12-4,TRBJ1-1,once,CASSDSVAPEAFF
TRBV7-8,TRBJ2-3,.,CASSLKTAASTDTQYF